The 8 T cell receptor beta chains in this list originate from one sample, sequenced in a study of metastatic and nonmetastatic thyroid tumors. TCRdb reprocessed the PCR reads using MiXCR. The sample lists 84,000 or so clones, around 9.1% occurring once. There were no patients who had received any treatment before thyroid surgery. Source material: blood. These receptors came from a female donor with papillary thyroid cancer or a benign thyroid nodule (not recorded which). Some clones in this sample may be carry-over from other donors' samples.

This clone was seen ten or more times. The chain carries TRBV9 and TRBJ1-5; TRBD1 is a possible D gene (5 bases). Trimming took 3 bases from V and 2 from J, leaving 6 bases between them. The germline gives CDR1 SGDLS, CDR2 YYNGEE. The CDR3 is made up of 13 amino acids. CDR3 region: CASSATGNQPQHF. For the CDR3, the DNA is TGTGCCAGCAGCGCGACAGGCAATCAGCCCCAGCATTTT.

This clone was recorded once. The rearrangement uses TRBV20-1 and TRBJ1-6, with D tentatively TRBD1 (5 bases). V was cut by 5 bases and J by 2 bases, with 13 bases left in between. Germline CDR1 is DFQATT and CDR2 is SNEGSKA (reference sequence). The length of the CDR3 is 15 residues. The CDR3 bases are TGCAGTGCTCGAGTGGGGGGGGCCTATAATTCACCCCTCCACTTT. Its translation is CSARVGGAYNSPLHF.

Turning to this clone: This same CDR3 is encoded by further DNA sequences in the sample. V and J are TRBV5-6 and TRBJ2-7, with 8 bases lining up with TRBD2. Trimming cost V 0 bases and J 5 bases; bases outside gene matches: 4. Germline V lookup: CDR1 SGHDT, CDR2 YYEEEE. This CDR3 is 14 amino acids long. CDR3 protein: CASSLDGTSDEQYF. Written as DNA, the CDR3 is TGTGCCAGCAGCTTGGATGGGACTAGTGACGAGCAGTACTTC. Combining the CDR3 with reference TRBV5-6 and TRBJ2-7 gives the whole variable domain DAGVTQSPTHLIKTRGQQVTLRCSPKSGHDTVSWYQQALGQGPQFIFQYYEEEERQRGNFPDRFSGHQFPNYSSELNVNALLLGDSALYLCASSLDGTSDEQYFGPGTRLTVT.

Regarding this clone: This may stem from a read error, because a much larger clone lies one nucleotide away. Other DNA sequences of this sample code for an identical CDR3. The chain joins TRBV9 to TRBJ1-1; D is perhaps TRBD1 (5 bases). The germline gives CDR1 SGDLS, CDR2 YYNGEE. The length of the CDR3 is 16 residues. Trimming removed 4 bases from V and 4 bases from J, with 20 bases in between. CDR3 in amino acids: CASSSRSGRGVTEAFF. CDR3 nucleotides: TGTGCCAGCAGCTCCCGGTCGGGGAGGGGTGTCACTGAAGCTTTCTTT.

CDR3 coding DNA: TGTGCCAGCAGTCAAGGGAGGCCCCATGAGCAGTTCTTC. It codes for CASSQGRPHEQFF. The chain combines TRBV28 with TRBJ2-1; maybe TRBD2 (6 bases). With 5 bases removed from V and 8 bases from J, the gap between germline ends came to 13 bases. From germline, CDR1 is MDHEN and CDR2 SYDVKM. This CDR3 region has 13 residues.

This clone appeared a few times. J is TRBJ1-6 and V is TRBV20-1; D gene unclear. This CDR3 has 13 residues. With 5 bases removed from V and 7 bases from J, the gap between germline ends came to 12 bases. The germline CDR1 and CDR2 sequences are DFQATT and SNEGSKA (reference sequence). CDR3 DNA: TGCAGTGCTGCCTCAAACGAAAATTCACCCCTCCACTTT. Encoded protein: CSAASNENSPLHF.

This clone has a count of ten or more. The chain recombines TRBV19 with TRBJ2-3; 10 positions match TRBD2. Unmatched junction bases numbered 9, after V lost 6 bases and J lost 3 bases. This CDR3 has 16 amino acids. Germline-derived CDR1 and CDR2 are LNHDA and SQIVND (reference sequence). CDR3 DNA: TGTGCCAGTAGAGCTTACAAAGCGGGGGGGACAGATACGCAGTATTTT. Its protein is CASRAYKAGGTDTQYF. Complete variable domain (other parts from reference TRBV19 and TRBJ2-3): DGGITQSPKYLFRKEGQNVTLSCEQNLNHDAMYWYRQDPGQGLRLIYYSQIVNDFQKGDIAEGYSVSREKKESFPLTVTSAQKNPTAFYLCASRAYKAGGTDTQYFGPGTRLTVL.

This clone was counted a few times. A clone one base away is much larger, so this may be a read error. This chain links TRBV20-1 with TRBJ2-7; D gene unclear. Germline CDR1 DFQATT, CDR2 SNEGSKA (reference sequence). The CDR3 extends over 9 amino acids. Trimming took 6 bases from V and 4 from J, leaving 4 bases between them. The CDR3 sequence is CSASYEQYF. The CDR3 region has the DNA TGCAGTGCCTCTTACGAGCAGTACTTC.